What follows are 13 T cell receptor beta chains derived from one specimen sequenced in a study of T cell responses to AZD1222 COVID-19 vaccine. Only in-frame clones appear in the TCRdb table, and some are missing; sequencing was by immunoSEQ multiplex PCR. Found here are fewer than 85,000 clones, about 87% of them singletons; the top ten hold less than 20%. Sequenced here: peripheral blood, sampled on day 0 of AZD1222 vaccination. The receptors shown here come from an adult in good health.

The rearrangement uses TRBV3-1 (or the pseudogene TRBV3-2) and TRBJ2-2; unclear D gene. The germline CDR1 and CDR2 sequences are LGHDT and YNNKEL (reference sequence). The ends were cut back, 3 bases at V and 3 bases at J, with 8 bases in the middle. This CDR3 region has 14 residues. This CDR3 reads CASSQAGYTGELFF. CDR3 nucleotides: TGTGCCAGCAGCCAGGCCGGCTACACCGGGGAGCTGTTTTTT.

The chain is built from TRBV6-2 or TRBV6-3 and TRBJ1-3; D is ambiguous. V dropped 2 bases and J dropped 2 bases, with 13 bases sitting between them. CDR3 size: 16 residues. Germline V gives CDR1 MNHEY, CDR2 SVGEGT. The CDR3 is CASSYVVSGPGNTIYF. CDR3 nucleotides: TGTGCCAGCAGTTACGTCGTATCGGGCCCTGGAAACACCATATATTTT.

This clone was found once. The chain links TRBV7-3 to TRBJ2-1; D not resolved. The V gene lost 3 bases and the J gene lost 4 bases, with 7 bases spanning the gap. Germline values: CDR1 SGHTA, CDR2 FQGTGA. The CDR3 is made up of 13 amino acids. This chain's CDR3 is CASSLQEYNEQFF. CDR3 nucleotide sequence: TGTGCCAGCAGCTTGCAAGAATACAATGAGCAGTTCTTC. Supplemented by reference TRBV7-3 and TRBJ2-1, the full variable domain reads GAGVSQTPSNKVTEKGKYVELRCDPISGHTALYWYRQSLGQGPEFLIYFQGTGAADDSGLPNDRFFAVRPEGSVSTLKIQRTERGDSAVYLCASSLQEYNEQFFGPGTRLTVL.

This clone is a singleton in its sample. The chain employs TRBV2 and TRBJ1-6; 9 bases match TRBD1. Germline CDR1 and CDR2: SNHLY and FYNNEI. The CDR3 totals 16 residues. Trimming removed 7 bases from V and 3 bases from J; junction bases left unmatched: 7. CDR3 coding DNA: TGTGCCAGCAACCCATCGACAGGGGGCTATAATTCACCCCTCCACTTT. Translating gives CASNPSTGGYNSPLHF.

CDR3 sequence: CASIAPGLGVGGYTF. The CDR3 DNA reads as TGTGCCAGCATAGCACCCGGTTTGGGGGTCGGGGGCTACACCTTC. This chain joins TRBV28 and TRBJ1-2; possible D gene TRBD1, 5 bases. In germline, CDR1 is MDHEN, CDR2 SYDVKM. Trimming cost V 7 bases and J 8 bases, with 23 bases left between them. The CDR3 has 15 residues.

The chain carries TRBV12-3 or TRBV12-4 and TRBJ2-7, with unresolved D. The V end was cut by 4 bases, the J end by 3 bases, with 10 bases between. This CDR3 has 13 residues. CDR3 bases: TGTGCCAGCAGTTCCCCTCCCTACTACGAGCAGTACTTC. Amino acid sequence: CASSSPPYYEQYF.

The chain uses TRBV7-2 and TRBJ2-1, with 7 bases lining up with TRBD2. The CDR3 length is 14 residues. With 4 bases clipped from V and 7 bases from J, the junction kept 7 bases outside the gene matches. Germline CDR1 reads SGHTA; CDR2 reads FQGNSA. The CDR3 spells CASSYRLAANEQFF. The DNA for the CDR3 is TGTGCCAGCAGCTACCGACTAGCAGCAAATGAGCAGTTCTTC.

This chain connects TRBV6-5 to TRBJ2-3, with D hard to call. Germline CDR1 and CDR2: MNHEY and SVGAGI. Trimming cost V 8 bases and J 2 bases, with 14 bases left between them. The CDR3 contains 14 residues. CDR3 amino acids: CASSLLGLTDTQYF. Here the CDR3 DNA reads TGTGCCAGCTCCCTCCTCGGCCTCACAGATACGCAGTATTTT.

This chain joins TRBV11-1 and TRBJ2-1, with D possibly being TRBD1 or TRBD2 (5 bases each). The germline CDR1 and CDR2 sequences are SGHAT and FQDESV (reference sequence). The length of the CDR3 is 14 residues. V lost 4 bases to trimming and J lost 6 bases, with 13 bases between them. The CDR3 DNA reads as TGTGCCAGCAGCTCTTGGGGGAACCGCAATGAGCAGTTCTTC. It yields the protein CASSSWGNRNEQFF.

V usage is TRBV7-8 and J usage is TRBJ1-3; D gene unclear. CDR3 length: 15 amino acids. The germline V gene has CDR1 SGHVS and CDR2 FQNEAQ. The germline V and J ends were trimmed by 5 bases and 0 bases, with 11 bases remaining between them. The CDR3 coding sequence is TGTGCCAGCAGCCCTGGACGGGACTCTGGAAACACCATATATTTT. Protein sequence: CASSPGRDSGNTIYF.

As regards this clone: One junction end disagrees with the germline gene, perhaps due to a read error. This chain uses TRBV29-1 with TRBJ2-6, with D uncertain. The CDR3 extends over 12 amino acids. CDR1 and CDR2 from the germline V gene are SQVTM and ANQGSEA. The DNA of the CDR3 is TGCAGCGTAGAAGGCGGGGCCAACGTCCTGACTTTC. Protein sequence: CSVEGGANVLTF. The full variable domain, rest sourced from reference TRBV29-1 and TRBJ2-6, is SAVISQKPSRDICQRGTSLTIQCQVDSQVTMMFWYRQQPGQSLTLIATANQGSEATYESGFVIDKFPISRPNLTFSTLTVSNMSPEDSSIYLCSVEGGANVLTFGAGSRLTVL.

The chain carries TRBV5-4 and TRBJ1-5; D remains unclear. The CDR3 extends over 15 amino acids. The V end was cut by 1 base, the J end by 0 bases, with 8 bases between. Looked up from germline, CDR1 is SGHNT and CDR2 is YYREEE (reference sequence). CDR3 residues: CASSLFGSSNQPQHF. CDR3 sequence (DNA): TGTGCCAGCAGCTTGTTCGGCAGTAGCAATCAGCCCCAGCATTTT.

V and J are TRBV4-3 and TRBJ2-1, with 8 bases identical to TRBD2. CDR3 size: 15 residues. The germline CDR1 and CDR2 sequences are LGHNA and YSLEER. Trimming removed 2 bases from V and 9 bases from J; junction bases left unmatched: 9. CDR3 amino acids: CASSQPTGGPSEQFF. The DNA for the CDR3 is TGCGCCAGCAGCCAACCGACGGGGGGGCCCAGTGAGCAGTTCTTC.